The clone carrying this T cell receptor (beta chain) was found once. Its cognate antigen is unknown. This sample was included in a study of T cell responses to AZD1222 COVID-19 vaccine. General study findings and limits: Vaccine-associated CD4 TCRs spanned spike, dominant at 160-218 and 743-854. White British people made up most donors, females outnumbered males, and clonal diversity was possibly underestimated. As reported, nearly half of all spike-specific TCRs target variant regions that are unmutated.

Some clones are missing from TCRdb's copy, which holds only in-frame ones; the method was immunoSEQ multiplex PCR. Of around 150,000 clones in the sample, 90% to 95% were seen once. This specimen was peripheral blood, taken 28 days after the second AZD1222 dose. The sequence derives from an adult who received the AZD1222 COVID-19 vaccine.

CDR3 sequence reads: CASSPPVAGAVEQYF. CDR3 nucleotide sequence: TGTGCCAGCTCACCACCGGTGGCAGGGGCCGTCGAGCAGTACTTC. The chain is built from TRBV18 and TRBJ2-7; a possible D gene is TRBD1 (6 bases). This CDR3 comprises 15 residues. The germline V gene encodes CDR1 KGHSH and CDR2 LQKENI. Trimming took off 0 bases at V and 6 bases at J, with 15 bases between the two ends.